This T cell receptor beta chain was documented in a study of beta chain features in type 1 diabetes. Broader study findings: TCRB CDR3s from Type 1 diabetes patients were moderately but significantly shorter in all four CD4+ subsets.

Comments on this clone: What it recognizes is unknown.

Expressed TCRB transcripts were sequenced because the entire RNA isolate underwent reverse transcription. Produced via immunoSEQ multiplex PCR; TCRdb's table is partial and in-frame only. This sample yields 550,000 to 850,000 clones, of which 13% are seen a single time; 0.022% belongs to the top ten. Germline V gene data show CDR1 as SGHRS and CDR2 as YFSETQ. The J segment lost 5 bases and the V segment lost 6 bases, leaving 18 bases of the junction unmatched. This CDR3 contains 17 residues. The sample consisted of naive CD4+ T cells from blood. The chain combines TRBV5-1 with TRBJ2-5, with 8 nucleotides matching TRBD1. The TCR originated in a man between 18 and 29 years old with type 1 diabetes. Written as DNA, the CDR3 is TGCGCCAGCAACTCCGCCGATCCAGGGCAGGGGGCTGAGACCCAGTACTTC. This translates into CASNSADPGQGAETQYF.